A single T cell receptor beta chain is shown here with its context. These data belong to a study of blood T cell repertoires in COVID-19. Study as a whole: Acute and convalescent COVID-19 samples came from the United States, Italy and Spain. In each case, the material was cDNA or gDNA derived from T cells, B-cell-depleted T cells, or PBMCs.

V shed 4 bases, J shed 7 bases, and the junction held 9 bases outside the gene matches. There are 15 residues in the CDR3. Looked up from germline, CDR1 is LNHDA and CDR2 is SQIVND (reference sequence). Original data processing: It was from reference gene primer amplification that nucleated cell counts were estimated. Clones were read by immunoSEQ multiplex PCR, and TCRdb kept only the in-frame ones, dropping some. V, J and clone size reflect that table, while D and trimming were determined from the DNA. The sample has tens of thousands of clones; about 89% are singletons. The sequence was collected from a man aged 50 or older with active or convalescent COVID-19. The chain carries TRBV19 and TRBJ2-1; 8 bases match TRBD1. Input material: peripheral blood. Here the CDR3 reads CASSKGQGAGNEQFF. CDR3 coding DNA: TGTGCCAGTAGTAAAGGGCAGGGGGCCGGGAATGAGCAGTTCTTC.